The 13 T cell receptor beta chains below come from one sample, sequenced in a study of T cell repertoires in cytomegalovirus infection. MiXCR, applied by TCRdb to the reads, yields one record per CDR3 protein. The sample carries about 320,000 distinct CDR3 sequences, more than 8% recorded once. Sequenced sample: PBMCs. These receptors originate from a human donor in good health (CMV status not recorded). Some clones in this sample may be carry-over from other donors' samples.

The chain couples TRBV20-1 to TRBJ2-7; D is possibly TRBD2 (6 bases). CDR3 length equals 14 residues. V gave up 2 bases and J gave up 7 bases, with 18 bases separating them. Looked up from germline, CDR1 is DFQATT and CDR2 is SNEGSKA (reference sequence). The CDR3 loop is CSARTLPGEKEQYF. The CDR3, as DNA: TGCAGTGCTAGAACCCTCCCGGGGGAGAAGGAGCAGTACTTC.

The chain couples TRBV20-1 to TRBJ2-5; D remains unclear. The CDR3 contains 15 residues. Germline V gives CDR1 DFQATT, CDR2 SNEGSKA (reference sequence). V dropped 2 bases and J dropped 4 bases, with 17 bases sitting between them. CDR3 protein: CSARIAGFVGETQYF. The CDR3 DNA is TGCAGTGCTAGAATCGCTGGGTTTGTGGGAGAGACCCAGTACTTC.

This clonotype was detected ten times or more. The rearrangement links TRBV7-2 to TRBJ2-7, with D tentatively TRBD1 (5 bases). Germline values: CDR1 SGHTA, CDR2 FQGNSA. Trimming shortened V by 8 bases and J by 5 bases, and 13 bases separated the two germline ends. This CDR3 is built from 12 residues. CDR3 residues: CASEQGRHEQYF. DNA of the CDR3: TGTGCCAGCGAGCAGGGAAGGCACGAGCAGTACTTC.

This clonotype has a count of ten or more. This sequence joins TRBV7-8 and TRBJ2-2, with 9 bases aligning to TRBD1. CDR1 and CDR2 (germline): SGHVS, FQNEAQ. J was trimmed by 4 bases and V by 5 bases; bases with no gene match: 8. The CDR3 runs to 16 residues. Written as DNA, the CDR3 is TGTGCCAGCAGCCCGTGGGGGACAGGGCGCACCGGGGAGCTGTTTTTT. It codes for CASSPWGTGRTGELFF.

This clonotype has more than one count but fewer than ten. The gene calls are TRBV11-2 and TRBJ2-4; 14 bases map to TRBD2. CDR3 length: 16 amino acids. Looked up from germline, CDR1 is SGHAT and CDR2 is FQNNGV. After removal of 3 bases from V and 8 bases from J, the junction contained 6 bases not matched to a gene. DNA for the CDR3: TGTGCCAGCAGCTTGACTAGCGGGAGGGGAGGTGACATTCAGTACTTC. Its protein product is CASSLTSGRGGDIQYF.

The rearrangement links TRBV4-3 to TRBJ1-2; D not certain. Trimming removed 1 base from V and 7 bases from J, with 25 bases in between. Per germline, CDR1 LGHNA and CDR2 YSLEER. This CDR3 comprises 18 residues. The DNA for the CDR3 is TGCGCCAGCAGCCAAGGGTTGGTTAGCGGAGGGAGATTCCCTGGCTACACCTTC. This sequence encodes CASSQGLVSGGRFPGYTF.

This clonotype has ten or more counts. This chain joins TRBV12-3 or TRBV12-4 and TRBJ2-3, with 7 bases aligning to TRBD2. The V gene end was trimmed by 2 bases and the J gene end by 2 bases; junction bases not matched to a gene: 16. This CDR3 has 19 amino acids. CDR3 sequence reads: CASSLKPWIASGITDTQYF. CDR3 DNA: TGTGCCAGCAGTTTAAAGCCCTGGATCGCTAGCGGCATCACAGATACGCAGTATTTT.

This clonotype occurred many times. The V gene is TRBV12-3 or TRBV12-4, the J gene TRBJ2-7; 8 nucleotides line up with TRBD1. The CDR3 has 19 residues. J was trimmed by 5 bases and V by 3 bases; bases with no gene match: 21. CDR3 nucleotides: TGTGCCAGCAGTTTCTTCCGGGGCTTTTCCAGGGGGCTTCCCCACGAGCAGTACTTC. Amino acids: CASSFFRGFSRGLPHEQYF.

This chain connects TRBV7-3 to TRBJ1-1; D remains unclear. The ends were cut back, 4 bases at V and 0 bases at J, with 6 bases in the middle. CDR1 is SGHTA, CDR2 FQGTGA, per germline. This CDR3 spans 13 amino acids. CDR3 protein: CASSWELNTEAFF. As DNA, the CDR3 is TGTGCCAGCAGCTGGGAACTGAACACTGAAGCTTTCTTT.

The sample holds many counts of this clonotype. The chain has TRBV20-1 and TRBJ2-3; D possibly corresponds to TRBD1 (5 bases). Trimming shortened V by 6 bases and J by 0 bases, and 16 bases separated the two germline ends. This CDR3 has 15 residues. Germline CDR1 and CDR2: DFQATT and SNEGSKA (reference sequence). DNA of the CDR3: TGCAGTGCGGAAAGGACAACTTCTAGCACAGATACGCAGTATTTT. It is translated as CSAERTTSSTDTQYF.

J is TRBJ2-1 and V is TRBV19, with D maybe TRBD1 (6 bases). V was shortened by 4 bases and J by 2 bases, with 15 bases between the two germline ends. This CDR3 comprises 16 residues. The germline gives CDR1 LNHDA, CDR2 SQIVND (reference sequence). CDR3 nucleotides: TGTGCCAGTAGTAGGGATACAGGGTCCCCCTACAATGAGCAGTTCTTC. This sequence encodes CASSRDTGSPYNEQFF.

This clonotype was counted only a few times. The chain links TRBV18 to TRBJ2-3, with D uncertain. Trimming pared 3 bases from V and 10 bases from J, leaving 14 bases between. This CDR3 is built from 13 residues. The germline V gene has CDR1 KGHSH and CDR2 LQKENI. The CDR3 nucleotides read TGTGCCAGCTCACCGGTTGGAAAGTCCCCGCAGTATTTT. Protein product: CASSPVGKSPQYF.

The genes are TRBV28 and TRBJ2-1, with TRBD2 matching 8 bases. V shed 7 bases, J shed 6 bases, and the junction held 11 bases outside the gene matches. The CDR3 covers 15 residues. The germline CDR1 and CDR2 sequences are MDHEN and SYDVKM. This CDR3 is CASTRGVAGINEQFF. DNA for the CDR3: TGTGCCAGCACCCGTGGAGTAGCGGGGATCAATGAGCAGTTCTTC.